The present T cell receptor (beta chain) was sequenced within a study of human CD8 memory T cell subsets. Regarding the study as a whole: Diversity was similarly high in stem-like memory and precursor exhausted T cells, which was not the case for effector memory cells. Sequencing was confined to T cell receptor beta chains in the study. Stem-like memory and precursor exhausted T cell repertoires overlapped minimally with each other.

The CDR3 has 15 amino acids. Germline V gene sequence: CDR1 SQVTM, CDR2 ANQGSEA. With respect to this clonotype: Its antigen is still unknown.

It was UMI-labeled 5' RACE by which the TCR beta libraries were made. TCRdb reprocessed the 5' RACE reads, with one entry per CDR3 protein and no DNA. Seen in this sample are about 5,400 distinct CDR3 sequences; the ten most common clones hold more than 30%. Sequenced: CD8+ effector memory T cells (TEM) sorted from PBMCs. Subset of the sample: effector memory CD8 T cells, CCR7- CD45RO+ CD95+. This receptor was obtained from a human donor in good health. The chain is built from TRBV29-1 and TRBJ2-7; without DNA, the TCRdb call of TRBD1 cannot be checked. CDR3 residues: CSVGKDRESYYEQYF.